The 9 T cell receptor beta chains in this list originate from one sample, sequenced in a study of shared clonotypes between healthy human individuals. Clones were read by immunoSEQ multiplex PCR, and TCRdb kept only the in-frame ones, dropping some. The sample has fewer than 3 million clones; roughly 90% are singletons. The sequencing sample was made of naive CD4+ T cells from PBMCs. The subset here: CD45RA+ positively selected. The origin of the receptors is a man aged 18 to 29 in good health. Some clones in this sample may be carry-over from other donors' samples.

The CDR3 DNA follows: TGTGCCAGCAGCCCCGGACAGTTCCACTATGGCTACACCTTC. Amino acids: CASSPGQFHYGYTF. This rearrangement joins TRBV14 to TRBJ1-2; D is perhaps TRBD1 (6 bases). CDR1 SGHDN and CDR2 FVKESK come from the germline V gene. The CDR3 contains 14 residues. The V gene lost 4 bases and the J gene lost 3 bases, with 12 bases spanning the gap.

This chain joins TRBV27 and TRBJ2-5, with D unclear. Between the trimmed V and J ends, which lost 5 bases and 3 bases, there was a span of 19 bases. The CDR3 is 16 amino acids. CDR1 and CDR2 (germline): MNHEY, SMNVEV (reference sequence). The CDR3 is CASSPRVNIWEETQYF. DNA for the CDR3: TGTGCCAGCAGTCCCCGGGTCAATATTTGGGAAGAGACCCAGTACTTC.

The chain employs TRBV7-8 and TRBJ2-4; D not resolved. The CDR3 spans 13 residues. The germline CDR1 and CDR2 sequences are SGHVS and FQNEAQ. V lost 5 bases and J 6 bases, leaving 11 bases between the germline ends. CDR3 sequence (DNA): TGTGCCAGCAGCAAGCAGACGGGAAACATTCAGTACTTC. Amino acid sequence: CASSKQTGNIQYF.

The genes are TRBV6-1 and TRBJ1-2; 7 nucleotides agree with TRBD1. Germline CDR1 is MNHNS and CDR2 is SASEGT. V dropped 5 bases and J dropped 8; count of bases not matched to a gene: 8. The CDR3 covers 13 residues. The CDR3 region has the DNA TGTGCCAGCAGTCTAACAGGGGACTCAGGCTACACCTTC. Encoded protein: CASSLTGDSGYTF.

Points on this clone: The same CDR3 can be traced to other DNA sequences in this sample. The chain carries TRBV2 and TRBJ1-5; 8 bases are a match to TRBD1. Germline loops: CDR1 SNHLY, CDR2 FYNNEI. The CDR3 spans 13 residues. V was clipped by 6 bases and J by 7 bases; unmatched bases: 5. The CDR3 sequence is CASSRGRDQPQHF. CDR3 DNA: TGTGCCAGCAGCAGGGGGCGAGACCAGCCCCAGCATTTT.

Concerning this clone itself: Within the sample, other DNA sequences also encode this same CDR3. V is TRBV7-2 and J is TRBJ2-3, with unresolved D. The CDR3 has 13 residues. The germline gives CDR1 SGHTA, CDR2 FQGNSA. V was cut by 2 bases and J by 3 bases, with 6 bases left in between. Here the CDR3 reads CASSLRITDTQYF. CDR3 DNA sequence: TGTGCCAGCAGCTTACGAATAACAGATACGCAGTATTTT.

The V call is TRBV11-3, the J call TRBJ2-1, with a possible D match to TRBD1 (5 bases). The V end was cut by 1 base, the J end by 1 base, with 8 bases between. Germline CDR1 and CDR2: SGHNT and YENEEA. This CDR3 is 15 amino acids long. The CDR3 loop is CASSLARVSYNEQFF. CDR3 coding DNA: TGTGCCAGCAGCTTAGCCAGGGTGTCCTACAATGAGCAGTTCTTC.

The gene calls are TRBV19 and TRBJ2-2; D is ambiguous. CDR3 length: 16 residues. Trimming stripped 6 bases from V and 3 bases from J, with 17 bases between. CDR1 and CDR2 (germline): LNHDA, SQIVND (reference sequence). CDR3 amino acids: CASSSMGFPDTGELFF. The CDR3 DNA reads as TGTGCCAGTAGCAGTATGGGCTTTCCTGACACCGGGGAGCTGTTTTTT.

This clone was recorded only once. The chain combines TRBV5-6 with TRBJ2-3; no clear D. The germline V and J ends were trimmed by 5 bases and 6 bases, with 16 bases remaining between them. The V gene's germline CDR1 is SGHDT and CDR2 YYEEEE. The CDR3 runs 14 residues. The CDR3 reads CASSSNHPPDTQYF. CDR3 in DNA: TGTGCCAGCAGTTCGAATCACCCCCCGGATACGCAGTATTTT.